These 9 T cell receptor beta chains originate from one sample sequenced in a study of identical twins (dated by TCRdb to 2015 to 2016). Receptor amplification or capture employed 5' RACE. TCRdb shows the sequencer as Illumina HiSeq 2000. In TCRdb, the public reads were trimmed at Q25 with fastp and aligned with MiXCR, with productive beta chains retained. Every distinct CDR3 protein forms one entry, paired with its most common genes and DNA. This sample comprises 350,000 or so distinct CDR3 sequences, roughly 12% of them detected only once. Approximately 7.9% of the sample goes to the ten largest clones. These data also formed part of another study, on yellow fever vaccine responses in identical twins.

The specimen sequenced was CD8+ T cells sorted from blood. All receptors derive from a woman younger than 35 in good health.

The chain employs TRBV4-1 and TRBJ2-1; D uncertain. The ends were cut back, 0 bases at V and 11 bases at J, with 8 bases in the middle. CDR1 and CDR2 (germline): MGHRA, YSYEKL. This CDR3 is 12 amino acids long. CDR3 sequence: CASSQDRLQQFF. CDR3 DNA: TGCGCCAGCAGCCAAGACAGACTCCAGCAGTTCTTC.

This clonotype has more than one count but fewer than ten. The CDR3 coding sequence is TGCAGTGCTAACAACCGGAACGATGAGCAGTTCTTC. Encoded protein: CSANNRNDEQFF. This sequence joins TRBV20-1 and TRBJ2-1, with D hard to call. In germline, CDR1 is DFQATT, CDR2 SNEGSKA (reference sequence). V was clipped by 4 bases and J by 8 bases, with 12 bases between them. The CDR3 spans 12 residues.

The rearrangement joins TRBV7-9 to TRBJ2-1; D possibly uses TRBD1 or TRBD2 (5 bases each). Germline loops: CDR1 SEHNR, CDR2 FQNEAQ (reference sequence). Trimming removed 5 bases from V and 10 bases from J, with 21 bases in between. The CDR3 is made up of 15 amino acids. CDR3 residues: CASSPPESWGWEQFF. In DNA form, the CDR3 reads TGTGCCAGCAGCCCACCGGAAAGCTGGGGGTGGGAGCAGTTCTTC. The full variable domain, with the rest looked up from reference TRBV7-9 and TRBJ2-1, is DTGVSQNPRHKITKRGQNVTFRCDPISEHNRLYWYRQTLGQGPEFLTYFQNEAQLEKSRLLSDRFSAERPKGSFSTLEIQRTEQGDSAMYLCASSPPESWGWEQFFGPGTRLTVL.

The chain carries TRBV9 and TRBJ2-3; D remains ambiguous. The CDR3 spans 15 residues. Germline values: CDR1 SGDLS, CDR2 YYNGEE. The V and J ends lost 0 bases and 1 base respectively, with 9 bases between them. DNA of the CDR3: TGTGCCAGCAGCGTAGATGGGCAGGGCACAGATACGCAGTATTTT. Translating gives CASSVDGQGTDTQYF.

This clonotype was counted between two and nine times. The chain combines TRBV7-9 with TRBJ2-7, with 9 nucleotides matching TRBD2. The CDR3 is 16 amino acids. The V and J ends lost 0 bases and 3 bases, in that order; junction bases with no gene match: 6. CDR1 is SEHNR and CDR2 is FQNEAQ in the germline V gene (reference sequence). CDR3 amino acids: CASSLALAGENYEQYF. Written as DNA, the CDR3 is TGTGCCAGCAGCTTAGCCTTAGCGGGGGAGAACTACGAGCAGTACTTC.

A few counts support this clonotype. This chain uses TRBV28 with TRBJ2-4; D is uncertain. The CDR3 contains 14 residues. Trimming removed 6 bases from V and 5 bases from J, with 14 bases in between. The germline V gene has CDR1 MDHEN and CDR2 SYDVKM. The CDR3 loop is CASSSRSQENIQYF. CDR3 DNA sequence: TGTGCCAGCAGCTCCCGATCTCAGGAAAACATTCAGTACTTC.

The V call is TRBV7-7, the J call TRBJ2-7; D may be TRBD1 (5 bases). V was cut by 5 bases and J by 2 bases, with 13 bases left in between. This CDR3 is built from 14 residues. CDR1 is SSHAT, CDR2 FNYEAQ, per germline (reference sequence). CDR3 residues: CASSPAGATYEQYF. CDR3 DNA sequence: TGTGCCAGCAGCCCGGCTGGGGCTACCTACGAGCAGTACTTC. The variable domain in full, completed from reference TRBV7-7 and TRBJ2-7, reads GAGVSQSPRYKVTKRGQDVTLRCDPISSHATLYWYQQALGQGPEFLTYFNYEAQPDKSGLPSDRFSAERPEGSISTLTIQRTEQRDSAMYRCASSPAGATYEQYFGPGTRLTVT.

This chain joins TRBV28 and TRBJ2-5; 7 nucleotides agree with TRBD1. The germline gives CDR1 MDHEN, CDR2 SYDVKM. Unmatched junction bases numbered 8, after V lost 4 bases and J lost 3 bases. The CDR3 totals 15 residues. The CDR3: CASSSEGQFEETQYF. CDR3 bases: TGTGCCAGCAGTTCCGAGGGACAGTTTGAAGAGACCCAGTACTTC. Variable domain in full (rest from reference TRBV28 and TRBJ2-5): DVKVTQSSRYLVKRTGEKVFLECVQDMDHENMFWYRQDPGLGLRLIYFSYDVKMKEKGDIPEGYSVSREKKERFSLILESASTNQTSMYLCASSSEGQFEETQYFGPGTRLLVL.

V and J are TRBV6-4 and TRBJ2-3; weak D call: TRBD1 (6 bases). CDR1 MRHNA and CDR2 SNTAGT come from the germline V gene. The V end lost 1 base, the J end lost 4 bases, and 15 bases lay between the germline ends. There are 16 residues in the CDR3. This chain's CDR3 is CASSDLGQTGPDTQYF. In nucleotides, the CDR3 is TGTGCCAGCAGTGACTTAGGCCAGACAGGCCCAGATACGCAGTATTTT.